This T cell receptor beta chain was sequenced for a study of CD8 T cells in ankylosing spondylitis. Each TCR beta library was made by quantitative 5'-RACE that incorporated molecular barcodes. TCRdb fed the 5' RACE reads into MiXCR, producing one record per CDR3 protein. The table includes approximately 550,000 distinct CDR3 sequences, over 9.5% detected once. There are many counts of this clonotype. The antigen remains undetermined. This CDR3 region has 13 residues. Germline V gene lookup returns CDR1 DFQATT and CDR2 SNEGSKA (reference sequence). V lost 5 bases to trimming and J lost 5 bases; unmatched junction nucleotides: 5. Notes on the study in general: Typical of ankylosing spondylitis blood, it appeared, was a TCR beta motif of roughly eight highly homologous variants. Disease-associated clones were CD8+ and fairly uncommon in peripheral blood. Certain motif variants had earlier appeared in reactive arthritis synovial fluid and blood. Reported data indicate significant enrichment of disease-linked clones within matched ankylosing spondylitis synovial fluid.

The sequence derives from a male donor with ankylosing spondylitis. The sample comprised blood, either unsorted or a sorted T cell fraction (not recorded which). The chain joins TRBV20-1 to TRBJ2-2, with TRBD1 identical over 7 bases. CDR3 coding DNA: TGCAGTGCTCCTAGGGGGCGAACCGGGGAGCTGTTTTTT. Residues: CSAPRGRTGELFF.